This T cell receptor beta chain is drawn from a study of blood T cell repertoires in COVID-19. At the level of the study: COVID-19 samples collected from the United States, Italy and Spain covered acute and convalescent phases. Sample material is recorded as cDNA or gDNA derived from T cells, B-cell-depleted T cells, or PBMCs.

Original processing methods: For nucleated cells, counts were estimated from reference gene primer amplification. Measured with immunoSEQ multiplex PCR; TCRdb has only the in-frame clones, and not every one. That table furnishes V, J and clone size, whereas the DNA furnished D and trimming. The sample holds approximately 61,000 clones, roughly 86% seen once. V shed 4 bases, J shed 6 bases, and the junction held 11 bases outside the gene matches. The CDR3 runs 16 residues. Germline V gives CDR1 MDHEN, CDR2 SYDVKM. Input material: peripheral blood. The chain couples TRBV28 to TRBJ2-3; 9 bases map to TRBD1. This sequence was found in a human donor in a cohort sampled during active COVID-19. The CDR3 DNA reads as TGTGCCAGCAGTTCATCCGGGACAGGGAGTCAGGATACGCAGTATTTT. It codes for CASSSSGTGSQDTQYF.